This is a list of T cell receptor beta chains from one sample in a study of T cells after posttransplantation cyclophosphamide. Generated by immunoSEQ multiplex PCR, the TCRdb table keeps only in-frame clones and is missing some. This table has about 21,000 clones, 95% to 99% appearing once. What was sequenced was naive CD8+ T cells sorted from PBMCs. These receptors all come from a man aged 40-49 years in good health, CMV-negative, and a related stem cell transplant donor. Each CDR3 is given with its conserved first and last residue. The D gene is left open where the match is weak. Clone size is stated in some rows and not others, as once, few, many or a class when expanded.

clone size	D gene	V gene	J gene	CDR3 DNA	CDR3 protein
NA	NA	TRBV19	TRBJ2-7	TGTGCCAGTAGTGGGGGACTGTCCTACGAGCAGTACTTC	CASSGGLSYEQYF
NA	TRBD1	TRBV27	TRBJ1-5	TGTGCCAGCAGTTTAGGCGCGGTTGGGACAGTCAATCAGCCCCAGCATTTT	CASSLGAVGTVNQPQHF
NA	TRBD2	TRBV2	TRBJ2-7	TGTGCCAGCAGTTGGGGGTCTAGCGGGAGTTACGAGCAGTACTTC	CASSWGSSGSYEQYF
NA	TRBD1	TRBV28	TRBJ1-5	TGTGCCAGCAGTGTCGACAGGGAGAGCCAGCCCCAGCATTTT	CASSVDRESQPQHF
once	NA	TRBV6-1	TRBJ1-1	TGTGCCAGCAGTGTGAGTCGGACTGAAGCTTTCTTT	CASSVSRTEAFF
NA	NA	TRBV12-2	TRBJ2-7	TGTGCAAGTCGCCCAAAACCGGGACTAGCGGTTCCGTACGAGCAGTACTTC	CASRPKPGLAVPYEQYF
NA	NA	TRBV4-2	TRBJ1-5	TGTGCCAGCAGCCAAGGCGAGGGTAGCAATCAGCCCCAGCATTTT	CASSQGEGSNQPQHF
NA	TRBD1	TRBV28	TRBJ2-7	TGTGCCAGCAGAACAGACAGGGAGTTTGAAGAGCAGTACTTC	CASRTDREFEEQYF
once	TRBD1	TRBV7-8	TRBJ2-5	TGTGCCAGCAGTTTTACCGGGACAGAACAAGAGACCCAGTACTTC	CASSFTGTEQETQYF
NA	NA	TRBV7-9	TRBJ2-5	TGTGCCAGCAGTCCCAGGGAAACCCAGTACTTC	CASSPRETQYF
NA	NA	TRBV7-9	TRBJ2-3	TGTGCCAGCAGCCCCACAGGTGCAGCCACAGATACGCAGTATTTT	CASSPTGAATDTQYF
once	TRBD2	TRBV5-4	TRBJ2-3	TGTGCCAGCAGCCGCGCGACTAGCGGGACTCGCACAGATACGCAGTATTTT	CASSRATSGTRTDTQYF
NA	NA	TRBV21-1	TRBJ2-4	TGTGCCAGCAAAGGGCCCACGGGACTAGCGGGAGAGGGGTCCAAAAACATTCAGTACTTC	CASKGPTGLAGEGSKNIQYF
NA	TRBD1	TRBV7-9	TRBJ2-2	TGTGCCAGCAGCTTCACCGGGACAGCAACCGGGGAGCTGTTTTTT	CASSFTGTATGELFF
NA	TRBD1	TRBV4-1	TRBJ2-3	TGCGCCAGCAGCCAAGTCGGACAGGGGGCGTTGGTAGATACGCAGTATTTT	CASSQVGQGALVDTQYF
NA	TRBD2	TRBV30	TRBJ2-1	TGTGCCTGGAGTGTAGAGTCTAGCGGCTACAATGAGCAGTTCTTC	CAWSVESSGYNEQFF
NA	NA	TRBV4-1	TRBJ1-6	TGCGCCAGCAGGAACCGGGACACCTATAATTCCCCCCTCCACTTT	CASRNRDTYNSPLHF
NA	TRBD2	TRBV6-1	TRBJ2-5	TGTGCCAGCAGTGAAACCGGGACTAGCGGGAGGGCCGGGACCCAGTACTTC	CASSETGTSGRAGTQYF
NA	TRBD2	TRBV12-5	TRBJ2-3	TGTGCTAGTGGTTTTACTAGCGGGAGGCCGAAACCCTCAGATACGCAGTATTTT	CASGFTSGRPKPSDTQYF
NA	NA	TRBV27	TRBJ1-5	TGTGCCAGTAATGATGGGGCGTCGGGCAATCAGCCCCAGCATTTT	CASNDGASGNQPQHF
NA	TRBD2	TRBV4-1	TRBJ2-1	TGCGCCAGCAGCCAGGGGGGACTAGCGGGAGGGCCGGGAGGTAATGAGCAGTTCTTC	CASSQGGLAGGPGGNEQFF
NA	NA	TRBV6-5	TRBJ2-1	TGTGCCAGCAGTGGCACAGCGGCTCCTGTAGGAGAGCAGTTCTTC	CASSGTAAPVGEQFF
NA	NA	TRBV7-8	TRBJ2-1	TGTGCCAGCAGCCTATCATCGGTTATCTACAATGAGCAGTTCTTC	CASSLSSVIYNEQFF
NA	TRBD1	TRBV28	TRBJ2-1	TGTGCCAGCACGAAAGGGACAGGAGGACGTGGGGATGAGCAGTTCTTC	CASTKGTGGRGDEQFF
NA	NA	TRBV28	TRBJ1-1	TGTGCCAGCAGTCCGGGGGGGACTGAAGCTTTCTTT	CASSPGGTEAFF
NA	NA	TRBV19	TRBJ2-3	TGTGCCAGTAGTTTGCCGGGGGTTGTGGATACGCAGTATTTT	CASSLPGVVDTQYF
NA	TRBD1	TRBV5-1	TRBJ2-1	TGCGCCAGTACCTTAAGGGGGCCGGTGGGGACACATGAGCAGTTCTTC	CASTLRGPVGTHEQFF
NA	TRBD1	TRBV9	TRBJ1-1	TGTGCCAGCAGCGACCGGGACCGAAAAGGTCAGGGGGGCACTGAAGCTTTCTTT	CASSDRDRKGQGGTEAFF
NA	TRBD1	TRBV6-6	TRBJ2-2	TGTGCCAGCAGAGACCCGACAGGGGGCTTTCCGGGGGAGCTGTTTTTT	CASRDPTGGFPGELFF
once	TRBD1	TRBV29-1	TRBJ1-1	TGCAGCGCCCGGGACAGCATGAACACTGAAGCTTTCTTT	CSARDSMNTEAFF
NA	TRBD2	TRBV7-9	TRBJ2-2	TGTGCCAGCAGAACAAGCGGGAGTAGGGAGCTGTTTTTT	CASRTSGSRELFF
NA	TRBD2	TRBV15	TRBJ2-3	TGTGCCACCAGCAAACTAGCGGGAGATACGCAGTATTTT	CATSKLAGDTQYF
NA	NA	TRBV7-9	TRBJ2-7	TGTGCCAGCAGCTTAGCGGGCGGGTTATACGAGCAGTACTTC	CASSLAGGLYEQYF
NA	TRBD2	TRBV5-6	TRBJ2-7	TGTGCCAGCAGCCCTCGTACGGGGGTAGCGGGCGAGCAGTACTTC	CASSPRTGVAGEQYF
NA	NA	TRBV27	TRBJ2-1	TGTGCCAGCAGTTTATGCCTAGAACTAGATGAGCAGTTCTTC	CASSLCLELDEQFF
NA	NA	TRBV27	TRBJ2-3	TGTGCCAGCAGTTCATTTACAGGAGCAGATACGCAGTATTTT	CASSSFTGADTQYF
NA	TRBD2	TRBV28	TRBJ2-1	TGTGCCAGCAGTCCGCAGGGACTAGCGGGAGGCAATGAGCAGTTCTTC	CASSPQGLAGGNEQFF